Listed below are T cell receptor beta chains from one sample, sequenced in a study of CXCR3-negative and CXCR3-positive naive CD8 T cells. TCRdb re-called the 5' RACE reads and shows each CDR3 protein once, DNA omitted. Its table records over 95,000 distinct CDR3 sequences. The sample consisted of naive CXCR3+ CD8+ T cells from blood. These receptors all stem from a human donor in good health. Some clones in this sample may be carry-over from other donors' samples. Each CDR3 is given with its conserved first and last residue.

v_call: TRBV28; j_call: TRBJ2-5; cdr3_aa: CASTRGTTLRETQYF
v_call: TRBV28; j_call: TRBJ2-3; cdr3_aa: CASSFLPGEGALTDTQYF
v_call: TRBV4-3; j_call: TRBJ1-1; cdr3_aa: CASSQDWDSEAFF
v_call: TRBV7-9; j_call: TRBJ2-1; cdr3_aa: CASSGPGGADNEQFF
v_call: TRBV29-1; j_call: TRBJ2-1; cdr3_aa: CSVGGARNEQFF
v_call: TRBV15; j_call: TRBJ2-7; cdr3_aa: CATSRVAGGPSYEQYF
v_call: TRBV20-1; j_call: TRBJ2-5; cdr3_aa: CSARDHLAGGHIQQETQYF
v_call: TRBV20-1; j_call: TRBJ2-7; cdr3_aa: CSARDLSGDHYEQYF
v_call: TRBV7-6; j_call: TRBJ2-3; cdr3_aa: CASSLGLVGDTQYF
v_call: TRBV6-2/TRBV6-3; j_call: TRBJ2-7; cdr3_aa: CASSYSGGSTYEQYF
v_call: TRBV2; j_call: TRBJ2-2; cdr3_aa: CASSMDGPTGELFF
v_call: TRBV29-1; j_call: TRBJ1-1; cdr3_aa: CSVGQEPNTEAFF
v_call: TRBV4-3; j_call: TRBJ2-1; cdr3_aa: CASSQRSVNEQFF
v_call: TRBV19; j_call: TRBJ2-5; cdr3_aa: CASSILLRETQYF
v_call: TRBV7-9; j_call: TRBJ2-1; cdr3_aa: CASSLPDRGLNNEQFF
v_call: TRBV29-1; j_call: TRBJ2-3; cdr3_aa: CSVEGLAGATDTQYF
v_call: TRBV20-1; j_call: TRBJ2-7; cdr3_aa: CSARSSFDSYEQYF
v_call: TRBV5-6; j_call: TRBJ2-3; cdr3_aa: CASSLTSPDTQYF
v_call: TRBV19; j_call: TRBJ2-1; cdr3_aa: CASSITGSSYNEQFF
v_call: TRBV9; j_call: TRBJ2-2; cdr3_aa: CASSVWTGQTGELFF
v_call: TRBV7-9; j_call: TRBJ1-2; cdr3_aa: CASSLVPTDNYGYTF
v_call: TRBV6-1; j_call: TRBJ2-1; cdr3_aa: CASSGLVWSPRYEQFF
v_call: TRBV12-3/TRBV12-4; j_call: TRBJ1-1; cdr3_aa: CASGPTGGTEAFF
v_call: TRBV2; j_call: TRBJ2-7; cdr3_aa: CASRARDREQYF
v_call: TRBV27; j_call: TRBJ2-7; cdr3_aa: CASSWAAEAYEQYF
v_call: TRBV10-2; j_call: TRBJ1-2; cdr3_aa: CASSDQPNYGYTF
v_call: TRBV28; j_call: TRBJ2-1; cdr3_aa: CASSLRGSYNEQFF
v_call: TRBV29-1; j_call: TRBJ2-5; cdr3_aa: CSVDYRGYQETQYF
v_call: TRBV4-3; j_call: TRBJ2-1; cdr3_aa: CASSQEGYWGVKYNEQFF
v_call: TRBV15; j_call: TRBJ2-1; cdr3_aa: CATSRGPGLGNEQFF
v_call: TRBV25-1; j_call: TRBJ2-1; cdr3_aa: CASSEWVRAGGSDGEQFF